Shown below are 24 T cell receptor beta chains from a single sample sequenced in a study of blood T cell repertoires in COVID-19. The table came from immunoSEQ multiplex PCR; TCRdb's copy has only in-frame clones and leaves some out. Among tens of thousands of clones listed, 82% were seen once. The sample comprised peripheral blood. These TCRs come from a human donor with acute or convalescent COVID-19. The donor label of this sample is uncertain.

This clone showed up just a few times. The chain uses TRBV5-4 and TRBJ2-1; TRBD2 matches 14 bases. The CDR3 runs to 17 residues. CDR1 and CDR2 (germline): SGHNT, YYREEE (reference sequence). V trimming: 4 bases; J trimming: 3 bases; junction bases outside the gene matches: 6. CDR3 residues: CASSPGLAGGLYNEQFF. Here the CDR3 DNA reads TGTGCCAGCAGCCCCGGACTAGCGGGAGGCCTCTACAATGAGCAGTTCTTC.

The chain combines TRBV5-8 with TRBJ1-1; 8 bases line up with TRBD1. The CDR3 runs to 16 residues. With V trimmed by 1 base and J by 2 bases, 7 bases remained unmatched. Germline lookup yields CDR1 SGHTS and CDR2 YDEGEE. In DNA form, the CDR3 reads TGTGCCAGCAGCTTGCTGACAGGGGTCGTAAACACTGAAGCTTTCTTT. Its translation is CASSLLTGVVNTEAFF. The whole variable domain, remainder taken from reference TRBV5-8 and TRBJ1-1, is EAGVTQSPTHLIKTRGQQATLRCSPISGHTSVYWYQQALGLGLQFLLWYDEGEERNRGNFPPRFSGRQFPNYSSELNVNALELEDSALYLCASSLLTGVVNTEAFFGQGTRLTVV.

The J gene is TRBJ1-1, the V gene TRBV5-6; 8 bases map to TRBD1. Unmatched junction bases numbered 3, after V lost 4 bases and J lost 7 bases. The germline CDR1 and CDR2 sequences are SGHDT and YYEEEE. This CDR3 comprises 12 residues. For the CDR3, the DNA is TGTGCCAGCAGCCTTGACAGGGGTGAAGCTTTCTTT. This sequence encodes CASSLDRGEAFF.

This clone came up once. This chain connects TRBV4-2 to TRBJ2-7; D gene ambiguous. The CDR3 is 15 residues long. V lost 0 bases and J lost 3, with 12 bases in between. Germline V CDR1 and CDR2: LGHNA, YNFKEQ. CDR3 DNA sequence: TGTGCCAGCAGCCAAGAGTTAAGCCTGATCTACGAGCAGTACTTC. Translation gives CASSQELSLIYEQYF.

The J gene is TRBJ1-1, the V gene TRBV18; D might be TRBD1 (6 bases). The CDR3 has 15 residues. Looked up from germline, CDR1 is KGHSH and CDR2 is LQKENI. The ends were cut back, 1 base at V and 4 bases at J, with 13 bases in the middle. The CDR3 coding sequence is TGTGCCAGCTCACCACAAGGGGAAGGGGGCACTGAAGCTTTCTTT. This translates into CASSPQGEGGTEAFF.

The chain is built from TRBV5-6 and TRBJ1-2; D is unclear. Trimming took off 0 bases at V and 5 bases at J, with 11 bases between the two ends. In germline, CDR1 is SGHDT, CDR2 YYEEEE. The CDR3 spans 14 residues. The CDR3 loop reads CASSLGLDSYGYTF. CDR3 coding DNA: TGTGCCAGCAGCTTGGGGCTCGACTCATATGGCTACACCTTC.

This clone was seen a handful of times. The chain uses TRBV24-1 and TRBJ1-2; maybe TRBD1 (5 bases). The germline gives CDR1 KGHDR, CDR2 SFDVKD. The germline V and J ends were trimmed by 6 bases and 6 bases, with 7 bases remaining between them. CDR3 size: 11 residues. The CDR3 region has the DNA TGTGCCACCAGTATAGGGGATGGCTACACCTTC. It codes for CATSIGDGYTF.

The gene calls are TRBV2 and TRBJ2-3; tentatively, D is TRBD2 (6 bases). CDR3 length: 15 amino acids. Germline CDR1 is SNHLY and CDR2 is FYNNEI. Trimming took off 5 bases at V and 2 bases at J, with 14 bases between the two ends. Written as DNA, the CDR3 is TGTGCCAGCAGTCCGGGACTTTACCTCACAGATACGCAGTATTTT. Its translation is CASSPGLYLTDTQYF.

The chain employs TRBV3-1 (or the pseudogene TRBV3-2) and TRBJ2-2; D possibly corresponds to TRBD2 (5 bases). V was pared by 1 base and J by 7 bases, with 19 bases between. CDR1 is LGHDT and CDR2 is YNNKEL in the germline V gene (reference sequence). The CDR3 loop spans 17 amino acids. CDR3 sequence: CASSQGLDPHSGGELFF. CDR3 DNA: TGTGCCAGCAGCCAAGGCTTAGACCCCCACAGCGGCGGGGAGCTGTTTTTT.

J is TRBJ1-1 and V is TRBV2; D gene uncertain. V was shortened by 3 bases and J by 1 base, with 6 bases between the two germline ends. Germline V lookup: CDR1 SNHLY, CDR2 FYNNEI. The CDR3 runs to 13 residues. CDR3 residues: CASSDYWNTEAFF. The CDR3 nucleotides read TGTGCCAGCAGTGATTACTGGAACACTGAAGCTTTCTTT.

This clone was seen only once. This chain connects TRBV20-1 to TRBJ1-2; D gene unclear. Trimming left V 1 base short and J 6 bases short, with 6 bases between. The CDR3 runs 11 residues. From germline, CDR1 is DFQATT and CDR2 SNEGSKA (reference sequence). The DNA of the CDR3 is TGCAGTGCTAGAGGCGGAGATGGCTACACCTTC. It translates to CSARGGDGYTF.

This clone was seen a few times. The chain combines TRBV19 with TRBJ2-3; D is uncertain. The germline gives CDR1 LNHDA, CDR2 SQIVND (reference sequence). The V gene lost 1 base and the J gene lost 0 bases, with 8 bases spanning the gap. The CDR3 extends over 15 amino acids. The chain's CDR3 is CASSIAGVSTDTQYF. In nucleotides, the CDR3 is TGTGCCAGTAGTATAGCCGGAGTTAGCACAGATACGCAGTATTTT.

The chain recombines TRBV30 with TRBJ1-3; tentative D call: TRBD1 (6 bases). Germline V gene sequence: CDR1 GTSNPN, CDR2 SVGIG (reference sequence). The V and J ends lost 7 bases and 4 bases respectively, with 17 bases between them. The CDR3 is 14 residues long. The CDR3, as DNA: TGTGCCTCTCCGGGGGGGGCGGACGGAAACACCATATATTTT. It encodes CASPGGADGNTIYF.

The V gene is TRBV7-2, the J gene TRBJ2-1, with 7 bases lining up with TRBD1. Trimming removed 3 bases from V and 12 bases from J; junction bases left unmatched: 5. This CDR3 is 12 amino acids long. Germline V gene data show CDR1 as SGHTA and CDR2 as FQGNSA. In DNA form, the CDR3 reads TGTGCCAGCAGCTTCGGGACAGATAGGCAGTTCTTC. Translation gives CASSFGTDRQFF. Using reference TRBV7-2 and TRBJ2-1 for the parts outside the CDR3, the full variable domain is GAGVSQSPSNKVTEKGKDVELRCDPISGHTALYWYRQSLGQGLEFLIYFQGNSAPDKSGLPSDRFSAERTGGSVSTLTIQRTQQEDSAVYLCASSFGTDRQFFGPGTRLTVL.

This clone was observed a handful of times. V gene TRBV11-3 combines with J gene TRBJ2-1, with TRBD2 matching over 14 bases. J was trimmed by 5 bases and V by 1 base; bases with no gene match: 10. The CDR3 is 19 amino acids. Per germline, CDR1 SGHNT and CDR2 YENEEA. The CDR3 reads CASSLVGTSGRQSDNEQFF. CDR3 in DNA: TGTGCCAGCAGCTTAGTAGGGACTAGCGGGAGACAGTCCGACAATGAGCAGTTCTTC.

CDR3 amino acids: CASSSQGGLAGGSYEQYF. The CDR3 DNA reads TGTGCCAGTAGTTCTCAAGGGGGACTAGCGGGGGGATCCTACGAGCAGTACTTC. The genes are TRBV19 and TRBJ2-7, with TRBD2 matching over 15 bases. The CDR3 loop spans 18 amino acids. V was pared by 5 bases and J by 1 base, with 9 bases of the junction left unmatched. Germline lookup yields CDR1 LNHDA and CDR2 SQIVND (reference sequence).

This rearrangement joins TRBV6-1 to TRBJ1-2, with 7 positions matching TRBD1. The V gene end was trimmed by 7 bases and the J gene end by 5 bases; junction bases not matched to a gene: 13. The V gene's germline CDR1 is MNHNS and CDR2 SASEGT. The CDR3 sequence is 15 residues long. The CDR3 nucleotides are TGTGCCAGCACCCGTATAGGTCCAGGGGGATATGGCTACACCTTC. Its protein product is CASTRIGPGGYGYTF.

The CDR3 region is CASSTLAGVIETQYF. The CDR3, as DNA: TGTGCCAGCAGTACCCTAGCGGGAGTTATCGAGACCCAGTACTTC. This chain joins TRBV27 and TRBJ2-5; 10 bases align to TRBD2. The CDR3 runs to 15 residues. J was trimmed by 5 bases and V by 5 bases; bases with no gene match: 8. Germline V gene lookup returns CDR1 MNHEY and CDR2 SMNVEV (reference sequence).

This clone has just one count. V and J are TRBV10-3 and TRBJ1-2; D unresolved. Trimming pared 0 bases from V and 5 bases from J, leaving 7 bases between. Germline-derived CDR1 and CDR2 are ENHRY and SYGVKD. This CDR3 is 13 amino acids long. The CDR3 here is CAISESVVYGYTF. In DNA, the CDR3 is TGTGCCATCAGTGAGTCGGTAGTATATGGCTACACCTTC.

This clone was counted a few times. The chain couples TRBV6-5 to TRBJ1-1; 7 nucleotides align to TRBD1. The CDR3 spans 14 residues. The V gene's germline CDR1 is MNHEY and CDR2 SVGAGI. The trim removed 5 bases at V and 6 bases at J, leaving 9 bases unmatched. The CDR3 nucleotides are TGTGCCAGCAGTCTCTCTGGGGACAGCGCTGAAGCTTTCTTT. Its protein is CASSLSGDSAEAFF.

This rearrangement joins TRBV24-1 to TRBJ1-2, with D uncertain. The V end was cut by 1 base, the J end by 3 bases, with 8 bases between. Per germline, CDR1 KGHDR and CDR2 SFDVKD. This CDR3 has 14 residues. The CDR3 DNA reads TGTGCCACCAGTGATTTTGACACCTACTATGGCTACACCTTC. Amino acids: CATSDFDTYYGYTF.

V gene TRBV9 combines with J gene TRBJ2-1; 7 bases agree with TRBD1. The CDR3 totals 16 residues. From germline, CDR1 is SGDLS and CDR2 YYNGEE. The V segment lost 0 bases and the J segment 3 bases; nucleotides outside the gene matches: 6. Here the CDR3 reads CASSVEWRTGYNEQFF. The DNA of the CDR3 is TGTGCCAGCAGCGTAGAGTGGAGGACAGGCTACAATGAGCAGTTCTTC.

The V gene is TRBV4-2, the J gene TRBJ1-4; D gene unclear. Germline V gene data show CDR1 as LGHNA and CDR2 as YNFKEQ. V lost 2 bases, J lost 8 bases, and 6 bases lay in between. CDR3 length: 12 residues. CDR3 in DNA: TGTGCCAGCAGCCAACGGGGAGAAAAACTGTTTTTT. The encoded protein is CASSQRGEKLFF.

The rearrangement joins TRBV30 to TRBJ2-3; D may be TRBD2 (7 bases). Deletions cut 0 bases from V and 6 bases from J, with 13 bases between. Germline V gene lookup returns CDR1 GTSNPN and CDR2 SVGIG (reference sequence). The CDR3 is made up of 14 amino acids. As DNA, the CDR3 is TGTGCCTGGAGTGTACGGGGGGCGCGGGATACGCAGTATTTT. It encodes CAWSVRGARDTQYF. The full variable domain, rest sourced from reference TRBV30 and TRBJ2-3, is SQTIHQWPATLVQPVGSPLSLECTVEGTSNPNLYWYRQAAGRGLQLLFYSVGIGQISSEVPQNLSASRPQDRQFILSSKKLLLSDSGFYLCAWSVRGARDTQYFGPGTRLTVL.